This TCR beta chain was sequenced during a study of cytomegalovirus exposure and HLA in healthy donors. Overall study results and limits: HLA alleles were associated with 16,000 or so TCR beta sequences in a later analysis at 0.05 false discovery rate. Reportedly, fewer N-insertions than the roughly 700-donor mean appeared in an Asian-associated ancestry cluster in a later analysis. The study listed roughly 160 cytomegalovirus-associated TCR beta chains.

J lost 11 bases, V lost 4 bases, and 20 bases had no gene match. CDR3 length: 18 residues. Germline V gives CDR1 SGHDT, CDR2 YYEEEE. Worth noting for this clone: As yet, its antigen is unknown.

PCR used 60 Vbeta primers and 13 Jbeta primers. Here immunoSEQ multiplex PCR was the method, and the copy in TCRdb shows in-frame clones only, minus some. The sample contains about 130,000 clones, 82% of which appear only once. Donors sampled were nominally healthy, though unrecorded immune exposures were likely. Sequencing input: PBMCs. The chain is built from TRBV5-6 and TRBJ1-4; the match to TRBD1 covers 10 bases. This clonotype was sampled from a male donor in good health and CMV-seropositive. CDR3 protein: CASSLDGGQGFRGVKLFF. CDR3 nucleotides: TGTGCCAGCAGCCTGGATGGGGGACAGGGGTTTCGTGGGGTGAAACTGTTTTTT.